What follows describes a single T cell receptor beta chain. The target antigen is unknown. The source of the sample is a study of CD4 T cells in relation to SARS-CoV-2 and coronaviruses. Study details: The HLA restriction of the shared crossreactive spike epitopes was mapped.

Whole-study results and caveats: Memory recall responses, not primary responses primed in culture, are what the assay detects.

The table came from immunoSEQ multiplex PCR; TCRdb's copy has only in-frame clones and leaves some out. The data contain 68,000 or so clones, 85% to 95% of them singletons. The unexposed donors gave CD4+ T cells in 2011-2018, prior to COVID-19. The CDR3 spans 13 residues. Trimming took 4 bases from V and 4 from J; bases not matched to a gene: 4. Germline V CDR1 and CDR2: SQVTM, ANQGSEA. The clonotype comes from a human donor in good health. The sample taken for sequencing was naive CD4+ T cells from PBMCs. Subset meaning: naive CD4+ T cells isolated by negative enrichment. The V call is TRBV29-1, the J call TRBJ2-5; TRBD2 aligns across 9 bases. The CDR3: CSVGVAGAETQYF. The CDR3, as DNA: TGCAGCGTTGGGGTAGCGGGAGCAGAGACCCAGTACTTC.